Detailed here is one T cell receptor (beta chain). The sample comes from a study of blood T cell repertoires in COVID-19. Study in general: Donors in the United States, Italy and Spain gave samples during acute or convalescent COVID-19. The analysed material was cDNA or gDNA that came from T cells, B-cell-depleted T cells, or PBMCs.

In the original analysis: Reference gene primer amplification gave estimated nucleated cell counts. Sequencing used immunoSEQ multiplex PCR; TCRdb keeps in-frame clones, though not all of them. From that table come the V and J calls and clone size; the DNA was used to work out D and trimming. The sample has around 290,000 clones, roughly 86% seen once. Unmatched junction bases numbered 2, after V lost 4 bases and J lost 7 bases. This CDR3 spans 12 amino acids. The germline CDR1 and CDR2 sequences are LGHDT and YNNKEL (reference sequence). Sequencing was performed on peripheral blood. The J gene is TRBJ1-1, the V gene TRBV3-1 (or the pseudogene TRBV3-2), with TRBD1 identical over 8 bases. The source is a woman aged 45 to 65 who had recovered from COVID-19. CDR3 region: CASSPGQGEAFF. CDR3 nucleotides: TGTGCCAGCAGCCCCGGACAGGGTGAAGCTTTCTTT.